This entry concerns a single TCR beta chain. One end of the junction is discordant with germline, which a read error may explain. CDR1 LGHNA and CDR2 YNFKEQ come from the germline V gene. This CDR3 has 12 amino acids. A second 7 to 11 cycle PCR used barcoded and J-beta primers. TCRdb analysed the 5' RACE reads with MiXCR anew, one entry per CDR3 protein. The data show 1,800,000 or so distinct CDR3 sequences, 39% seen once. The record originates from a study of blood T cells in healthy people across ages. The chain carries TRBV4-2 and TRBJ2-1; D call uncertain. This receptor was identified in a human donor in good health. Material: blood. CDR3 nucleotide sequence: TGTGCCGGCAGCCAAGACTACAATGAGCAGTTCTTC. This gives the protein CAGSQDYNEQFF.